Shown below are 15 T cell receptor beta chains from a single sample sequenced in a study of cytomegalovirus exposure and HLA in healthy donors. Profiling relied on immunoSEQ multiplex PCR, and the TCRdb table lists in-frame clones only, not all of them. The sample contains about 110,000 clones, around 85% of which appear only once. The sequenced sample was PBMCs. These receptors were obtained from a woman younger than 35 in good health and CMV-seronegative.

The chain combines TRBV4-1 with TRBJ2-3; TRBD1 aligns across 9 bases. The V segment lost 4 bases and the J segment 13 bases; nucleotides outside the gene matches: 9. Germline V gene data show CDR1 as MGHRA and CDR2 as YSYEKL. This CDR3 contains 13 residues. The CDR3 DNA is TGCGCCAGCAGCCTCGATGGGGGACAGGGCAAGTATTTT. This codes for CASSLDGGQGKYF.

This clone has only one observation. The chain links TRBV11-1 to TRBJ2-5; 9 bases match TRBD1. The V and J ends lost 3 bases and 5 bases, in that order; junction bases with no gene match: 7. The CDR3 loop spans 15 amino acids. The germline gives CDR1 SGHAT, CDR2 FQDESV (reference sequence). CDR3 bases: TGTGCCAGCAGCTTTGGACAGGGGACTGTTGAGACCCAGTACTTC. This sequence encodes CASSFGQGTVETQYF.

The CDR3 sequence: CASSLHGEYEQYF. CDR3 DNA sequence: TGCGCCAGCAGCTTGCACGGAGAGTACGAGCAGTACTTC. The chain joins TRBV5-1 to TRBJ2-7; D is unclear. The CDR3 is 13 amino acids. The germline V gene encodes CDR1 SGHRS and CDR2 YFSETQ. Trimming took off 1 base at V and 4 bases at J, with 9 bases between the two ends.

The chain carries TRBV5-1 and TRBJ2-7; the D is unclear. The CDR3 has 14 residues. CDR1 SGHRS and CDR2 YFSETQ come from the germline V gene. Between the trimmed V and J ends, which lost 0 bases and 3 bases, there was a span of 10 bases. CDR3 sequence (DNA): TGCGCCAGCAGCTTGGCCACCGCGTTCTACGAGCAGTACTTC. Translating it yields CASSLATAFYEQYF.

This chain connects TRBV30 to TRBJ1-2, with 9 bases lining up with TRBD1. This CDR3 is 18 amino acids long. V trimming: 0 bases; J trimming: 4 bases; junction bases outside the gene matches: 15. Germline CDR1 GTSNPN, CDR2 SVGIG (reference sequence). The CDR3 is CAWSVWWDRELEGYGYTF. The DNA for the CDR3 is TGTGCCTGGAGTGTTTGGTGGGACAGGGAGCTGGAGGGCTATGGCTACACCTTC.

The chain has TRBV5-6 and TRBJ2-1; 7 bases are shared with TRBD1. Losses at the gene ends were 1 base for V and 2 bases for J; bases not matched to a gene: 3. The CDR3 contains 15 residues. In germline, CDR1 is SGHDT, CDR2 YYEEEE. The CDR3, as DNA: TGTGCCAGCAGCTTGACGGACAGGCCCTACAATGAGCAGTTCTTC. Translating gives CASSLTDRPYNEQFF.

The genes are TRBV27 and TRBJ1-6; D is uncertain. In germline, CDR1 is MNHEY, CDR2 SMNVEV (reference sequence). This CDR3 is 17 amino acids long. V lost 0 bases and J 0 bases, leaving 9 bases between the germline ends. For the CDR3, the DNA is TGTGCCAGCAGTTTATCCTCCGAGTACTCCTATAATTCACCCCTCCACTTT. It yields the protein CASSLSSEYSYNSPLHF.

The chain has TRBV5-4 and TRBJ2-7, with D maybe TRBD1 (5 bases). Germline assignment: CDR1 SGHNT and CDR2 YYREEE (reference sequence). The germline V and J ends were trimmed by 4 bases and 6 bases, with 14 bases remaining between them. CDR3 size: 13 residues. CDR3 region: CASSPPWGGEQYF. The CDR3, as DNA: TGTGCCAGCAGCCCCCCGTGGGGCGGCGAGCAGTACTTC.

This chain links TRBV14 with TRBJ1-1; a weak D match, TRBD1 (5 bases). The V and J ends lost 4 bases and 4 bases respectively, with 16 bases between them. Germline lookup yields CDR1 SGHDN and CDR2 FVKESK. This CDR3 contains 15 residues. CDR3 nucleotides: TGTGCCAGCAGCCCGTCCTCAGGGTTTGGCACTGAAGCTTTCTTT. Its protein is CASSPSSGFGTEAFF.

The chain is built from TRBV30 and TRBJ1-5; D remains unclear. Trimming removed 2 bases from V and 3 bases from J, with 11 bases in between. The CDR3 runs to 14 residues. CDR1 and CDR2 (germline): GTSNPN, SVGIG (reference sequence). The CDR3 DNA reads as TGTGCCTGGAGTTCGGGGTCTTCCAATCAGCCCCAGCATTTT. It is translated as CAWSSGSSNQPQHF. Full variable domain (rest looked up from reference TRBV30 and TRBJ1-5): SQTIHQWPATLVQPVGSPLSLECTVEGTSNPNLYWYRQAAGRGLQLLFYSVGIGQISSEVPQNLSASRPQDRQFILSSKKLLLSDSGFYLCAWSSGSSNQPQHFGDGTRLSIL.

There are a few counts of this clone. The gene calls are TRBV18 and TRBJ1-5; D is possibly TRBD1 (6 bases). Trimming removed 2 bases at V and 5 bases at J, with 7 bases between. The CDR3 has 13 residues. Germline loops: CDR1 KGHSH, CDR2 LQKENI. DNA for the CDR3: TGTGCCAGCTCACCATACAGGGATCAGCCCCAGCATTTT. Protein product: CASSPYRDQPQHF.

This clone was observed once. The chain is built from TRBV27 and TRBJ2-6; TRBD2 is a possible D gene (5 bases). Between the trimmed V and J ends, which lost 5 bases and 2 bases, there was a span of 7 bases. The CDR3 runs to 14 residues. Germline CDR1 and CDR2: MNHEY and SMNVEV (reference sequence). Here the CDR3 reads CASSPGTGANVLTF. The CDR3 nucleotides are TGTGCCAGCAGTCCGGGGACTGGGGCCAACGTCCTGACTTTC.

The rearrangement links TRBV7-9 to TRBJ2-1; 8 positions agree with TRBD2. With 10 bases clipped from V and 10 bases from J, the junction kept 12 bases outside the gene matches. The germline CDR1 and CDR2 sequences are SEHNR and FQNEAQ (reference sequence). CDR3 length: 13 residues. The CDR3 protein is CATLGRPGGEQFF. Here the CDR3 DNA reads TGTGCCACCTTGGGGCGGCCGGGGGGGGAGCAGTTCTTC. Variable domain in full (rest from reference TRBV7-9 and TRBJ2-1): DTGVSQNPRHKITKRGQNVTFRCDPISEHNRLYWYRQTLGQGPEFLTYFQNEAQLEKSRLLSDRFSAERPKGSFSTLEIQRTEQGDSAMYLCATLGRPGGEQFFGPGTRLTVL.

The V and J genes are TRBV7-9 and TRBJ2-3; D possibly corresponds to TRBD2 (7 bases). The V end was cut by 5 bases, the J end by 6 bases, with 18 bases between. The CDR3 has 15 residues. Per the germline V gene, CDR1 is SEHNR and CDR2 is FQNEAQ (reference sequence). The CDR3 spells CASSDRGARGDTQYF. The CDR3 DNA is TGTGCCAGCAGCGACCGGGGGGCTCGAGGGGATACGCAGTATTTT.

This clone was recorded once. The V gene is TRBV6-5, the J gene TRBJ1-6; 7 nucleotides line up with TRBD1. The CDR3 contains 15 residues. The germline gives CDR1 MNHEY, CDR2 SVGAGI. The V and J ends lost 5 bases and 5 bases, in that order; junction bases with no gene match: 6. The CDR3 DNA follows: TGTGCCAGCAGTACAGCCGGGACAGATAATTCACCCCTCCACTTT. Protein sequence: CASSTAGTDNSPLHF.